This T cell receptor beta chain was captured by sequencing in a study of regulatory T cells in long-lasting Graves disease. As regards this clonotype: Antigen unknown. One junction end disagrees with the germline gene, perhaps due to a read error.

The study, taken as a whole, reports: Lower TCR diversity was seen in persistent Graves' patients than in newly diagnosed ones.

As for time point: newly diagnosed GD, antithyroid drugs for less than 3 months. TCR sequences were obtained from RNA taken from PBMCs. The CDR3 has 18 residues. The germline V gene encodes CDR1 LGHNA and CDR2 YNFKEQ. HTBI primers from iRepertoire and Arm-PCR of CDR3 regions yielded the TCR beta libraries. TCRdb itself ran the multiplex PCR reads through MiXCR, one entry per CDR3 protein. The profile shows 200,000 to 250,000 distinct CDR3 sequences, roughly 19% of them singletons. This sample also belongs to another study, concerning T cells in Graves' hyperthyroidism and ophthalmopathy.

This sequence was found in a woman in her 30s with Graves disease. This chain connects TRBV4-2 to TRBJ1-5, with 7 bases identical to TRBD1. Specimen: peripheral blood mononuclear cells (PBMCs), collected at new diagnosis, from a patient treated with antithyroid drugs. CDR3 bases: TGTGCCGGCAGCCAGGCCCAACAGGGGAGCTATAGCAATCAGCCCCAGCATTTT. Translated: CAGSQAQQGSYSNQPQHF.